The clone carrying this T cell receptor beta chain was seen a few times. The antigen is unknown. TCRdb redid the calling of the reads with MiXCR, one entry per CDR3 protein. Of 450,000 to 600,000 distinct CDR3 sequences listed, roughly 34% are singletons. V lost 6 bases, J lost 6 bases, and 6 bases stayed unmatched. From germline, CDR1 is MNHNS and CDR2 SASEGT. The CDR3 covers 14 residues. This sample was included in a study of T cell repertoires in cytomegalovirus infection. For the study at large: Indications came from public TCR beta signatures; they pointed to CMV infection and to a matching HLA type.

Broader study findings: Identification of carriers of CMV plus the relevant HLA was achieved through cumulative public TCR beta family frequency. Ex vivo, HLA-C-restricted CMV-specific TCR beta clonotypes prevailed over the rest of the response.

Sequences were derived from cultured PBMCs, sampled from culture after CMV antigen stimulation. The clonotype originates from a human donor in good health (CMV status not recorded). Some clones in this sample may be carry-over from other donors' samples. V and J are TRBV6-1 and TRBJ2-3, with TRBD2 matching over 10 bases. In DNA, the CDR3 is TGTGCCAGCAGACTAGCGGGGACAGCGGATACGCAGTATTTT. It codes for CASRLAGTADTQYF.